This T cell receptor (beta chain) was sequenced in a study of T cells in Graves' hyperthyroidism and ophthalmopathy (dated by TCRdb to about 2019). With respect to the entire study: Peripheral blood samples were taken at the time of initial diagnosis, prior to any treatment. To identify TCR V-J signatures that set the groups apart, the researchers used a discovery cohort of 95 to 100 patients, made up of under 45 with Graves' ophthalmopathy and about 60 with stable Graves' hyperthyroidism. Prospective prediction of ophthalmopathy was tested in an independent validation cohort consisting of 18 to 20 hyperthyroidism patients and around 16 patients who later progressed to ophthalmopathy. For training and testing, the 100 patients in the discovery cohort were randomly divided in a 7:3 ratio. Thyroid tissue and blood T-cell repertoires from more than five Graves' hyperthyroidism patients were also compared in the study. Once sampling was done, hyperthyroidism patients were given methimazole at a starting dose of 30 mg daily, whereas ophthalmopathy patients were given high-dose intravenous methylprednisolone. The paper reports TCR Vbeta CDR3 sequencing of about 140 peripheral blood samples: around 41 ophthalmopathy, about 75 hyperthyroidism and around 17 progressor patients.

The TCR beta CDR3 regions were amplified from the RNA transcripts. For the first round of RT-PCR on the TCR CDR3, the HTBI primer set was used together with the Qiagen OneStep RT-PCR kit. A second multiplex PCR round built the libraries, followed by size selection and purification. Libraries were sequenced paired-end with 100 bp reads on an Illumina HiSeq2000. Per the source publication's procedure: Raw data were processed with SOAPnuke, discarding reads with adapters, uncalled bases, mean Phred below 15, or no exact constant-primer or identifier match. High-quality paired reads were merged with COPE v1.2.5, and unique nucleotide sequences were defined as clonotypes. MiTCR v1.1 was used to align the clonotypes against IMGT TRBV, TRBD and TRBJ reference segments. Only V-J combinations with frequency above 0.0001, covering 99.2% of repertoires, were analysed. A TCS score was defined as the ratio between F50 (clonal expansion) and ExV (chaos), using BLOSUM62-based TCRdist between CDR3 peptides within each V-J. Welch's t-statistics and random forest reduced around 550 V-J features to 10 to 15, which were used in a naive Bayes classifier (R e1071). TCRdb ran its own pipeline on the public reads, namely fastp trimming at Q25 and MiXCR clone calling, and kept in-frame beta chains. Each CDR3 protein appears once, grouped with its most common genes and DNA. TCRdb, not the original authors, processed these V and J calls. Across this sample there are over 400,000 distinct CDR3 sequences, with roughly 15% seen only once. In total, the top ten clones hold over 10% of the sample.

What the study reported, not specific to this receptor: Most expanded thyroid clonotypes (frequency above 0.001) were also found in blood, which suggests that blood repertoires may mirror thyroid immune responses. A model built on a 13 V-J signature distinguished ophthalmopathy from stable hyperthyroidism, reaching about 88% sensitivity and under 84% specificity in cross-validation and 80%/75% in testing. No statistical method was used to set the sample size in advance, and investigators knew the group allocation. In validation, the model predicted progression to ophthalmopathy a median of roughly six months before onset, with 70% to 71% sensitivity and roughly 72% specificity.

The CDR3, cysteine through phenylalanine, is 15 amino acids long. Only the CDR3 portion is preserved as DNA: 45 bases, with reading frame beginning at the first base. V trim: 5 bases; J trim: 6 bases; unmatched bases: 9. CDR1 and CDR2 were assigned from the germline V gene as MNHNS and SASEGT. Ophthalmopathy patients had moderately to severely active disease, with a Clinical Activity Score of 3 or more, a NOSPECS grade of 4 or more, and a disease duration of less than 3 months. Any patient with an uncontrolled infection, another autoimmune disease, pregnancy or lactation was excluded. Clinical symptoms, serum thyroxine and TRAb, thyroid ultrasound, and orbital computed tomography formed the basis for the diagnoses. Ficoll-Paque density gradient centrifugation was used to isolate PBMCs from 9.5 to 10 ml of fresh peripheral blood. Trizol reagent was used to extract total RNA, and RNA quality was then checked on an Agilent 2100 Bioanalyzer.

This clonotype has a count of ten or more. This clone's antigen is unknown. No much larger clone is present one base from it, and per-base qualities are unavailable. Sequencing was done on a sample of blood. This receptor chain uses TRBV6-1 and TRBJ1-2; 10 bases in the middle match TRBD1. The clonotype originates from a man younger than 35 with Graves' ophthalmopathy. The bases read TGTGCCAGCAGTAACTGGGGACAGGGGATCGATGGCTACACCTTC. This yields the protein CASSNWGQGIDGYTF.